One sample yielded the 27 T cell receptor beta chains listed below, sequenced in a study of shared clonotypes between healthy human individuals. Sequenced by immunoSEQ multiplex PCR; TCRdb stores in-frame clones only, minus some. This sample has millions of clones; about 95% occur once, and the top ten carry approximately 1.2%. Naive CD8 cells lacked CD45RO and underwent positive selection for CCR7, leaving out terminally differentiated effector memory CD45RA+ cells. Sequences were obtained from naive CD8+ T cells sorted from blood. The source is a man between 18 and 35 years old in good health.

The chain uses TRBV7-9 and TRBJ1-6, with 9 positions matching TRBD1. The CDR3 sequence is 14 residues long. Germline assignment: CDR1 SEHNR and CDR2 FQNEAQ (reference sequence). Losses at the gene ends were 5 bases for V and 7 bases for J; bases not matched to a gene: 3. The CDR3 reads CASSDGQGNSPLHF. The CDR3 DNA follows: TGTGCCAGCAGCGATGGACAGGGGAATTCACCCCTCCACTTT. Drawing the rest from reference TRBV7-9 and TRBJ1-6, the complete variable domain is DTGVSQNPRHKITKRGQNVTFRCDPISEHNRLYWYRQTLGQGPEFLTYFQNEAQLEKSRLLSDRFSAERPKGSFSTLEIQRTEQGDSAMYLCASSDGQGNSPLHFGNGTRLTVT.

This sequence joins TRBV6-1 and TRBJ1-1, with TRBD1 identical over 12 bases. This CDR3 is 15 amino acids long. Germline CDR1 MNHNS, CDR2 SASEGT. J was trimmed by 3 bases and V by 6 bases; bases with no gene match: 5. CDR3 nucleotides: TGTGCCAGCAGGGCCGGGACAGGGGGCTACACTGAAGCTTTCTTT. Encoded protein: CASRAGTGGYTEAFF.

The chain has TRBV7-9 and TRBJ2-5; 8 bases match TRBD2. Germline values: CDR1 SEHNR, CDR2 FQNEAQ (reference sequence). The CDR3 spans 16 residues. After removal of 3 bases from V and 4 bases from J, the junction contained 10 bases not matched to a gene. For the CDR3, the DNA is TGTGCCAGCAGCTTGCGGCTAGCGGGTGCGATAGAGACCCAGTACTTC. Translated: CASSLRLAGAIETQYF.

The chain joins TRBV9 to TRBJ2-1; TRBD2 matches 8 bases. The V gene end was trimmed by 4 bases and the J gene end by 0 bases; junction bases not matched to a gene: 18. The CDR3 runs to 20 residues. The germline gives CDR1 SGDLS, CDR2 YYNGEE. Here the CDR3 DNA reads TGTGCCAGCAGCATGTCGCCGGGACTAGTCTCACAGTACTCCTACAATGAGCAGTTCTTC. It encodes CASSMSPGLVSQYSYNEQFF.

This CDR3 is CASSPPGRSNEKLFF. CDR3 sequence (DNA): TGTGCCAGCAGCCCACCGGGACGGAGTAATGAAAAACTGTTTTTT. This sequence joins TRBV7-6 and TRBJ1-4; TRBD1 is a possible D gene (5 bases). Deletions cut 5 bases from V and 4 bases from J, with 14 bases between. Germline CDR1 is SGHVS and CDR2 is FNYEAQ. The CDR3 loop spans 15 amino acids. Full variable domain (remainder filled in from reference TRBV7-6 and TRBJ1-4): GAGVSQSPRYKVTKRGQDVALRCDPISGHVSLYWYRQALGQGPEFLTYFNYEAQQDKSGLPNDRFSAERPEGSISTLTIQRTEQRDSAMYRCASSPPGRSNEKLFFGSGTQLSVL.

This chain joins TRBV4-2 and TRBJ1-1, with 7 bases lining up with TRBD1. The CDR3 consists of 16 residues. J lost 0 bases, V lost 4 bases, and 8 bases had no gene match. Germline values: CDR1 LGHNA, CDR2 YNFKEQ. CDR3 DNA: TGTGCCAGCAGCCCAGAGAAGGGACAGTTGAACACTGAAGCTTTCTTT. Amino acid sequence: CASSPEKGQLNTEAFF.

With respect to this clone: Other DNA variants within this sample encode the same CDR3. The chain carries TRBV27 and TRBJ2-7; 12 nucleotides match TRBD2. With 3 bases clipped from V and 4 bases from J, the junction kept 1 base outside the gene matches. The germline V gene encodes CDR1 MNHEY and CDR2 SMNVEV (reference sequence). The CDR3 has 14 amino acids. The CDR3 loop reads CASSLLAGGYEQYF. CDR3 bases: TGTGCCAGCAGTTTGCTAGCGGGAGGGTACGAGCAGTACTTC.

This rearrangement joins TRBV28 to TRBJ2-7; D ambiguous. V was clipped by 3 bases and J by 2 bases, with 11 bases between them. Germline V CDR1 and CDR2: MDHEN, SYDVKM. The CDR3 consists of 14 residues. The CDR3: CASSFLDTTYEQYF. DNA of the CDR3: TGTGCCAGCAGTTTCCTCGACACTACCTACGAGCAGTACTTC.

V usage is TRBV29-1 and J usage is TRBJ2-1; D is unclear. This CDR3 has 13 amino acids. The V end lost 4 bases, the J end lost 7 bases, and 14 bases lay between the germline ends. Looked up from germline, CDR1 is SQVTM and CDR2 is ANQGSEA. The CDR3 nucleotides read TGCAGCGTTGTGCTGTTCAGCTTGAATGAGCAGTTCTTC. Translating it yields CSVVLFSLNEQFF.

This sequence joins TRBV6-5 and TRBJ2-7; 13 positions agree with TRBD2. Per germline, CDR1 MNHEY and CDR2 SVGAGI. CDR3 size: 15 residues. V lost 4 bases and J lost 4; bases outside the gene matches: 4. CDR3 amino acids: CASSSGLAGAYEQYF. The CDR3 DNA is TGTGCCAGCAGTTCCGGACTAGCGGGGGCTTACGAGCAGTACTTC.

This chain connects TRBV4-3 to TRBJ2-7, with 7 bases lining up with TRBD2. Trimming took 8 bases from V and 2 from J; bases not matched to a gene: 6. CDR3 length: 13 residues. CDR1 is LGHNA, CDR2 YSLEER, per germline. The DNA of the CDR3 is TGCGCCAGCGGAAATGGGGGGGCCTACGAGCAGTACTTC. It yields the protein CASGNGGAYEQYF.

The J gene is TRBJ2-3, the V gene TRBV2, with 12 bases fitting TRBD1. Germline V CDR1 and CDR2: SNHLY, FYNNEI. This CDR3 spans 16 amino acids. Trimming at V came to 1 base and at J to 7 bases, leaving 6 bases not matched to a gene. The CDR3 spells CASSEVGTGGGYTQYF. DNA of the CDR3: TGTGCCAGCAGTGAAGTGGGGACAGGGGGCGGATATACGCAGTATTTT.

A remark on this clone: The sample contains more than one DNA sequence encoding this CDR3. The chain has TRBV4-3 and TRBJ2-7; D is unresolved. CDR3 length: 11 amino acids. From germline, CDR1 is LGHNA and CDR2 YSLEER. V lost 1 base to trimming and J lost 5 bases, with 3 bases between them. The CDR3 coding sequence is TGCGCCAGCAGCCAAGGTAACGAGCAGTACTTC. It yields the protein CASSQGNEQYF.

This clone was detected once. This chain uses TRBV7-9 with TRBJ2-5, with 8 bases matching TRBD2. The V segment lost 2 bases and the J segment 5 bases; nucleotides outside the gene matches: 4. The CDR3 runs 14 residues. Per the germline V gene, CDR1 is SEHNR and CDR2 is FQNEAQ (reference sequence). CDR3 DNA sequence: TGTGCCAGCAGCTTATCGACTAGCGTGGAGACCCAGTACTTC. Translation: CASSLSTSVETQYF.

CDR3 sequence reads: CASSQEWQDRDVAGAPYEQYF. In nucleotides, the CDR3 is TGCGCCAGCAGCCAAGAATGGCAGGACAGGGACGTAGCGGGGGCCCCCTACGAGCAGTACTTC. This rearrangement joins TRBV4-3 to TRBJ2-7, with D possibly TRBD2 on 9 matching bases. The CDR3 sequence is 21 residues long. Germline loops: CDR1 LGHNA, CDR2 YSLEER. Trimming shortened V by 0 bases and J by 2 bases, and 29 bases separated the two germline ends.

This rearrangement joins TRBV4-3 to TRBJ2-5; 7 nucleotides match TRBD1. This CDR3 contains 16 residues. CDR1 is LGHNA and CDR2 is YSLEER in the germline V gene. The ends lost 0 bases at V and 3 bases at J; junction bases unmatched: 7. The CDR3 region is CASSQERATGEETQYF. CDR3 bases: TGCGCCAGCAGCCAAGAAAGGGCAACAGGGGAAGAGACCCAGTACTTC.

DNA for the CDR3: TGTGCCAGCAGCTTACTTGGGACTAGCAGCTACGAGCAGTACTTC. It yields the protein CASSLLGTSSYEQYF. V and J are TRBV5-4 and TRBJ2-7; 9 bases map to TRBD2. From germline, CDR1 is SGHNT and CDR2 YYREEE (reference sequence). J lost 3 bases, V lost 2 bases, and 6 bases had no gene match. This CDR3 region has 15 residues.

Concerning this clone: This CDR3 is also generated by other DNA sequences in the sample. The CDR3 DNA sequence: TGTGCCAGCAGCTCGGGACAGGGGGCCTACGAGCAGTACTTC. This encodes CASSSGQGAYEQYF. The chain combines TRBV5-4 with TRBJ2-7; TRBD1 aligns across 11 bases. V gave up 3 bases and J gave up 2 bases; unmatched junction bases: 1. CDR1 is SGHNT, CDR2 YYREEE, per germline (reference sequence). CDR3 length equals 14 residues.

A remark on this clone: At the DNA level, this CDR3 is encoded by other sequences in the same sample as well. The V and J genes are TRBV9 and TRBJ1-2; TRBD1 aligns across 7 bases. The CDR3 extends over 14 amino acids. V lost 0 bases, J lost 4 bases, and 3 bases stayed unmatched. Germline-derived CDR1 and CDR2 are SGDLS and YYNGEE. For the CDR3, the DNA is TGTGCCAGCAGCGTAGGAGGGGGCACCTATGGCTACACCTTC. This encodes CASSVGGGTYGYTF.

The chain joins TRBV14 to TRBJ2-5; D call uncertain. There are 13 residues in the CDR3. Looked up from germline, CDR1 is SGHDN and CDR2 is FVKESK. Deletions cut 2 bases from V and 2 bases from J, with 6 bases between. CDR3 residues: CASSQRAQETQYF. The CDR3 DNA is TGTGCCAGCAGCCAACGGGCGCAAGAGACCCAGTACTTC.

The rearrangement uses TRBV2 and TRBJ1-5; weak D call: TRBD1 (6 bases). Trimming cost V 6 bases and J 6 bases, with 15 bases left between them. CDR3 length: 14 residues. Germline V lookup: CDR1 SNHLY, CDR2 FYNNEI. The CDR3 protein is CASRERGSGQPQHF. Written as DNA, the CDR3 is TGTGCCAGCAGGGAGAGGGGGTCGGGTCAGCCCCAGCATTTT.

The chain recombines TRBV10-3 with TRBJ1-1, with a tentative D call TRBD1 (6 bases). The CDR3 runs to 14 residues. The germline V gene has CDR1 ENHRY and CDR2 SYGVKD. V lost 3 bases, J lost 3 bases, and 11 bases lay in between. The DNA of the CDR3 is TGTGCCATCAGTGAATTTTCAGGGGACACTGAAGCTTTCTTT. Amino acids: CAISEFSGDTEAFF.

The chain uses TRBV5-1 and TRBJ2-5; 11 bases fit TRBD2. Trimming cost V 1 base and J 1 base; bases outside gene matches: 9. The CDR3 covers 18 residues. CDR1 SGHRS and CDR2 YFSETQ come from the germline V gene. CDR3 DNA sequence: TGCGCCAGCAGCTTGCCCCTTTCACTAGCGGGAGCCCAAGAGACCCAGTACTTC. It translates to CASSLPLSLAGAQETQYF.

This chain joins TRBV15 and TRBJ1-4; D is unresolved. The CDR3 is 14 amino acids. Germline loops: CDR1 LNHNV, CDR2 YYDKDF (reference sequence). V lost 5 bases, J lost 6 bases, and 13 bases lay in between. CDR3 sequence reads: CATSPWEGHEKLFF. The CDR3 DNA sequence: TGTGCCACCAGCCCTTGGGAGGGCCATGAAAAACTGTTTTTT.

This chain connects TRBV5-1 to TRBJ1-2, with D maybe TRBD1 (6 bases). V shed 5 bases and J shed 3 bases, with 17 bases lying between them. Germline lookup yields CDR1 SGHRS and CDR2 YFSETQ. The CDR3 has 15 amino acids. The CDR3 loop is CASSLTGTGDYGYTF. In DNA, the CDR3 is TGCGCCAGCAGTTTAACAGGGACGGGGGACTATGGCTACACCTTC.

This chain connects TRBV4-1 to TRBJ1-1; 7 bases fit TRBD1. V lost 5 bases and J lost 6; bases outside the gene matches: 9. This CDR3 is built from 14 residues. The germline gives CDR1 MGHRA, CDR2 YSYEKL. CDR3 sequence: CASSLPDRVSEAFF. The CDR3 DNA reads TGCGCCAGCAGCTTGCCTGACAGGGTTTCTGAAGCTTTCTTT.

This sequence joins TRBV7-6 and TRBJ1-1, with D possibly matching TRBD1 (5 bases). CDR3 length equals 13 residues. CDR1 SGHVS and CDR2 FNYEAQ come from the germline V gene. The germline V and J ends were trimmed by 11 bases and 0 bases, with 13 bases remaining between them. The CDR3 DNA follows: TGTGCCTCCCGGGGACGGATGAACACTGAAGCTTTCTTT. Its protein is CASRGRMNTEAFF.